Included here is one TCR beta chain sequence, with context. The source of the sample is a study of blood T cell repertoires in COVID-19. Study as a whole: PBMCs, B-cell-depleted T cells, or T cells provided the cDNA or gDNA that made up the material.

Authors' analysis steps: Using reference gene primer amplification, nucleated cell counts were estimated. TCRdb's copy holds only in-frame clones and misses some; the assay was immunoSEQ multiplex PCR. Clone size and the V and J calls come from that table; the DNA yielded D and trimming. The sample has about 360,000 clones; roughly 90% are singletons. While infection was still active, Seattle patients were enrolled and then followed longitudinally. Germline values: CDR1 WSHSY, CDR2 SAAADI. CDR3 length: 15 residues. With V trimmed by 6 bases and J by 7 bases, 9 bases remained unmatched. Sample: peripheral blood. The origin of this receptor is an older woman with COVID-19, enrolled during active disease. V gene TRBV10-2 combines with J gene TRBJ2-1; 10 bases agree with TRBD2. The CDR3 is CASSSAGGPGNEQFF. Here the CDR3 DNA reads TGCGCCAGCAGCTCAGCGGGGGGGCCTGGGAATGAGCAGTTCTTC.